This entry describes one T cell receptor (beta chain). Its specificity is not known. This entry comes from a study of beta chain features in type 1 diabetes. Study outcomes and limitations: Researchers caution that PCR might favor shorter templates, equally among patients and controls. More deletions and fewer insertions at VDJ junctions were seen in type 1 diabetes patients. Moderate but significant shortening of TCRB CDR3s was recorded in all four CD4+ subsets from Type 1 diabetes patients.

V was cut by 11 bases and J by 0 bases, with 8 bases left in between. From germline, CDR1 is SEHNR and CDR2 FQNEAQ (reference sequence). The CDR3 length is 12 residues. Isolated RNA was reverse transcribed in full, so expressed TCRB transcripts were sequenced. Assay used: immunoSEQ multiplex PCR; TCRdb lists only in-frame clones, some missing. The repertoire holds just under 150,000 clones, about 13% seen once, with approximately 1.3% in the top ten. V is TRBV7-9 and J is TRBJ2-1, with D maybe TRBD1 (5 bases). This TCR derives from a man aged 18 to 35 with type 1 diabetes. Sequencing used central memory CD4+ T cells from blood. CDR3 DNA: TGTGCCGGGGCTGGCTCCTACAATGAGCAGTTCTTC. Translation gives CAGAGSYNEQFF. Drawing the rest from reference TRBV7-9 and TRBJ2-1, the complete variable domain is DTGVSQNPRHKITKRGQNVTFRCDPISEHNRLYWYRQTLGQGPEFLTYFQNEAQLEKSRLLSDRFSAERPKGSFSTLEIQRTEQGDSAMYLCAGAGSYNEQFFGPGTRLTVL.